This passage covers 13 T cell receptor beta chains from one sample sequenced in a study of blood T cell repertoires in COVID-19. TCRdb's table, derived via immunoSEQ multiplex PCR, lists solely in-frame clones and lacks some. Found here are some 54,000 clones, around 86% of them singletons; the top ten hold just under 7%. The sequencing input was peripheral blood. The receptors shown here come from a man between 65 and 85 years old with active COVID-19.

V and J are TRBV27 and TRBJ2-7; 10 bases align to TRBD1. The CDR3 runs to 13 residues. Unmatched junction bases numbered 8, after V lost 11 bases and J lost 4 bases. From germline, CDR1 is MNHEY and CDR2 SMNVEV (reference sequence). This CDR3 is CASAPGQGYEQYF. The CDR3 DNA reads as TGTGCCTCCGCACCGGGACAGGGGTACGAGCAGTACTTC.

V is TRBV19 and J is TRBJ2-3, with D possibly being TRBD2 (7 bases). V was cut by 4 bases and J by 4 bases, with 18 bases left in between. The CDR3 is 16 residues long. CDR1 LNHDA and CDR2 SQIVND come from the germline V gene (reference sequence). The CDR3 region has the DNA TGTGCCAGTAGTACGACTGGTGGGGGGGGCTCAGATACGCAGTATTTT. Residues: CASSTTGGGGSDTQYF.

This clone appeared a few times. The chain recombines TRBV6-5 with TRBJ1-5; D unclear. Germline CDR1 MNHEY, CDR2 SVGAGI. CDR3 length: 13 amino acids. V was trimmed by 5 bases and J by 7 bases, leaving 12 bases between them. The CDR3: CASSPRVWQPQHF. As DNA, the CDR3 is TGTGCCAGCAGTCCACGCGTGTGGCAGCCCCAGCATTTT.

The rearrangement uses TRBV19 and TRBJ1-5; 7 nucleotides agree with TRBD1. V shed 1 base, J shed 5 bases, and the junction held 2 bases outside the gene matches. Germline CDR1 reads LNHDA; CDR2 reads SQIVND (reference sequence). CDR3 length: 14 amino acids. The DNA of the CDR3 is TGTGCCAGTAGTATAGGGACAGGTCATCAGCCCCAGCATTTT. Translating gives CASSIGTGHQPQHF.

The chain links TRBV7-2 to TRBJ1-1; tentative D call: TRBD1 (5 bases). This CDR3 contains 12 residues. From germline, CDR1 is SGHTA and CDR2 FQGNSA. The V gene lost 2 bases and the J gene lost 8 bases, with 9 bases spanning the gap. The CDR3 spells CASSLRGLEAFF. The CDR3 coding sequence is TGTGCCAGCAGCTTACGGGGGTTAGAAGCTTTCTTT. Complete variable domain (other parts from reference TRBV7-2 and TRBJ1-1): GAGVSQSPSNKVTEKGKDVELRCDPISGHTALYWYRQSLGQGLEFLIYFQGNSAPDKSGLPSDRFSAERTGGSVSTLTIQRTQQEDSAVYLCASSLRGLEAFFGQGTRLTVV.

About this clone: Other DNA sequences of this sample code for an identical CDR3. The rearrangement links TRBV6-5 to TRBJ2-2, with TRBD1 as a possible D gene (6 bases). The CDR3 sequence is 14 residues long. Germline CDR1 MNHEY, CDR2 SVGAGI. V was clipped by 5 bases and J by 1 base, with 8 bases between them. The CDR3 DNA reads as TGTGCCAGCAGTCTGGACAGGAACACCGGGGAGCTGTTTTTT. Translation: CASSLDRNTGELFF.

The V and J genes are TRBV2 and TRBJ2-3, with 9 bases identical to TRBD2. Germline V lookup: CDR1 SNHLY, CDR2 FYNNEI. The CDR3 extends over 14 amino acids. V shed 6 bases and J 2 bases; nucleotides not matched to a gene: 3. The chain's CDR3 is CASRPGLATDTQYF. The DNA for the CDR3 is TGTGCCAGCAGGCCGGGACTAGCCACAGATACGCAGTATTTT.

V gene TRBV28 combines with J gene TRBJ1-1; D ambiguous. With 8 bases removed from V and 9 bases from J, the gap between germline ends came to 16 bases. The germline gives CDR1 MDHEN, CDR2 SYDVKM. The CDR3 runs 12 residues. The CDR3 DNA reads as TGTGCCAGCTACCCCCTGGCGGGAAAAGCTTTCTTT. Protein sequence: CASYPLAGKAFF.

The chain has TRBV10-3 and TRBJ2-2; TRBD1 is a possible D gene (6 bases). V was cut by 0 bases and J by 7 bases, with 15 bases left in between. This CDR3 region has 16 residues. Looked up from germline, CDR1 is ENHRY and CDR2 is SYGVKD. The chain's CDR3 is CAISESPPGASGELFF. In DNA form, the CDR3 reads TGTGCCATCAGTGAGTCCCCACCAGGGGCGAGCGGGGAGCTGTTTTTT.

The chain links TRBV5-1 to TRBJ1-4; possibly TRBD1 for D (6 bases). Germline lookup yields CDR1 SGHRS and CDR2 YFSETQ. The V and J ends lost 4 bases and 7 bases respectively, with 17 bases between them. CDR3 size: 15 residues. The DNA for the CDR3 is TGCGCCAGCAGCCTTGGGCGGGGGGCTTCTGAAAAACTGTTTTTT. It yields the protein CASSLGRGASEKLFF.

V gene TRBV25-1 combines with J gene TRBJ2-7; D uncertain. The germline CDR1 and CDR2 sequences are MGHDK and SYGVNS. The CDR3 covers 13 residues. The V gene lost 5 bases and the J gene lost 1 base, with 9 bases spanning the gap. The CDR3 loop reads CASSRPGSYEQYF. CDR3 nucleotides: TGTGCCAGCAGTCGTCCAGGATCCTACGAGCAGTACTTC.

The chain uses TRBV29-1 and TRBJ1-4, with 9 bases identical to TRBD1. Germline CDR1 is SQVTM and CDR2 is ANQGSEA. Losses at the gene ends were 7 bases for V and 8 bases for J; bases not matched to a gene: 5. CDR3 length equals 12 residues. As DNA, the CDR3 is TGCAGCGGGGGGACAGGGAGCGAAAAACTGTTTTTT. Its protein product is CSGGTGSEKLFF.

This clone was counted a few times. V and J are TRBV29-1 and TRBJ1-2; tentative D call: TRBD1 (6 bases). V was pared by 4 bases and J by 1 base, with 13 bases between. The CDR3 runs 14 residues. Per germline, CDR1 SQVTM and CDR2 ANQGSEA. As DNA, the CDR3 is TGCAGCGTTGGGGGCCCGGACAGTAACTATGGCTACACCTTC. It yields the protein CSVGGPDSNYGYTF.